The clone carrying this T cell receptor (beta chain) was detected only a few times. The junction does not match germline at one end; this may be a read error. The data belong to a study of blood T cells in healthy people across ages. With each sample, at least 5 micrograms of total RNA were extracted. A sample-barcoded 5' primer and a J-beta primer mix were used in a second PCR of roughly 6 to 11 cycles. TCRdb re-derived calls from the 5' RACE reads in MiXCR, one entry per CDR3 protein. This table holds roughly 1,700,000 distinct CDR3 sequences, 28% found once. There are 14 residues in the CDR3. From germline, CDR1 is LNHNV and CDR2 YYDKDF (reference sequence).

This TCR came from a woman in her thirties in good health. The sequencing input was blood. The V gene is TRBV15, the J gene TRBJ2-1; a weak D match, TRBD1 (5 bases). CDR3 residues: CSTSRDPGLNEQFF. CDR3 nucleotide sequence: TGTTCCACCAGCAGAGATCCAGGGTTGAATGAGCAGTTCTTC.